The 26 T cell receptor beta chains reported below all come from one sample, sequenced in a study of T cells in placental villitis. The libraries were made with immunoSEQ v4. TCRdb's copy holds only in-frame clones and misses some; the assay was immunoSEQ multiplex PCR. This table holds under 800 clones, around 90% found once. The sample comprised placental tissue containing maternal and fetal cells. The source is a human donor in good health; the placental T cells may come from both mother and fetus.

The chain combines TRBV19 with TRBJ2-7, with D maybe TRBD1 (6 bases). This CDR3 region has 14 residues. Germline lookup yields CDR1 LNHDA and CDR2 SQIVND (reference sequence). V was cut by 3 bases and J by 3 bases, with 12 bases left in between. CDR3 nucleotides: TGTGCCAGTAGTATCTCAGGGGATGGCTACGAGCAGTACTTC. It yields the protein CASSISGDGYEQYF.

V is TRBV4-3 and J is TRBJ2-2, with D unclear. This CDR3 has 15 residues. V lost 2 bases and J lost 2, with 9 bases in between. The germline gives CDR1 LGHNA, CDR2 YSLEER. The DNA of the CDR3 is TGCGCCAGCAGCCAATTGACTCGTAACACCGGGGAGCTGTTTTTT. Translation: CASSQLTRNTGELFF.

The J gene is TRBJ2-7, the V gene TRBV9; D is uncertain. The ends were cut back, 0 bases at V and 3 bases at J, with 13 bases in the middle. The CDR3 has 15 amino acids. Germline loops: CDR1 SGDLS, CDR2 YYNGEE. As DNA, the CDR3 is TGTGCCAGCAGCGTAGCGGAGACTCCAGGCTACGAGCAGTACTTC. Translation gives CASSVAETPGYEQYF.

This clone was counted a single time. This sequence joins TRBV19 and TRBJ1-5; 10 nucleotides match TRBD1. There are 18 residues in the CDR3. The germline gives CDR1 LNHDA, CDR2 SQIVND (reference sequence). The junction had 15 bases not matched to a gene; V was cut back by 5 bases and J by 5 bases. This CDR3 is CASSPLGTGVFGYQPQHF. For the CDR3, the DNA is TGTGCCAGTAGTCCGCTAGGGACAGGGGTCTTTGGATATCAGCCCCAGCATTTT.

The chain employs TRBV6-5 and TRBJ1-1; D is ambiguous. V lost 8 bases to trimming and J lost 4 bases, with 11 bases between them. This CDR3 has 12 amino acids. The V gene's germline CDR1 is MNHEY and CDR2 SVGAGI. The CDR3 DNA reads as TGTGCCAGCTACCGGGGTAGCACTGAAGCTTTCTTT. Translating it yields CASYRGSTEAFF.

The gene calls are TRBV5-4 and TRBJ2-5; 8 nucleotides agree with TRBD2. Trimming at V came to 4 bases and at J to 5 bases, leaving 13 bases not matched to a gene. There are 16 residues in the CDR3. The V gene's germline CDR1 is SGHNT and CDR2 YYREEE (reference sequence). CDR3 sequence (DNA): TGTGCCAGCAGCGACGGGGGGGGGCCTCCCGGGGAGACCCAGTACTTC. As protein: CASSDGGGPPGETQYF.

The V gene is TRBV13, the J gene TRBJ1-2; 9 bases agree with TRBD1. This CDR3 has 13 amino acids. From germline, CDR1 is PRHDT and CDR2 FYEKMQ (reference sequence). V was clipped by 3 bases and J by 6 bases; unmatched bases: 2. The CDR3 DNA sequence: TGTGCCAGCAGCTTCCGGACAGGGGATGGCTACACCTTC. It codes for CASSFRTGDGYTF.

This clone was observed once. The chain combines TRBV6-2 or TRBV6-3 with TRBJ2-5, with D maybe TRBD2 (6 bases). From germline, CDR1 is MNHEY and CDR2 SVGEGT. The germline V and J ends were trimmed by 2 bases and 6 bases, with 13 bases remaining between them. This CDR3 region has 14 residues. The CDR3 loop reads CASSYDGSVKTQYF. CDR3 sequence (DNA): TGTGCCAGCAGTTACGACGGGAGCGTGAAGACCCAGTACTTC.

This sequence joins TRBV5-1 and TRBJ2-7, with TRBD2 matching 10 bases. Trimming at V came to 5 bases and at J to 3 bases, leaving 5 bases not matched to a gene. CDR1 is SGHRS, CDR2 YFSETQ, per germline. The CDR3 runs 14 residues. The CDR3 nucleotides read TGCGCCAGCAGTTCCGGGACTAGCGTCTACGAGCAGTACTTC. Residues: CASSSGTSVYEQYF.

The rearrangement uses TRBV13 and TRBJ2-1; D is perhaps TRBD1 (6 bases). Germline V gene lookup returns CDR1 PRHDT and CDR2 FYEKMQ (reference sequence). This CDR3 is built from 17 residues. V lost 10 bases, J lost 0 bases, and 22 bases lay in between. CDR3 region: CAIFYPRGKSSYNEQFF. The CDR3 DNA reads as TGTGCCATCTTTTACCCTAGGGGGAAAAGCTCCTACAATGAGCAGTTCTTC.

The genes are TRBV18 and TRBJ1-2; D call uncertain. This CDR3 region has 15 residues. Trimming took off 0 bases at V and 0 bases at J, with 8 bases between the two ends. The V gene's germline CDR1 is KGHSH and CDR2 LQKENI. The CDR3 sequence: CASSPPDGTNYGYTF. CDR3 DNA sequence: TGTGCCAGCTCACCACCGGACGGGACTAACTATGGCTACACCTTC.

The chain is built from TRBV6-5 and TRBJ2-7; D unclear. Trimming shortened V by 4 bases and J by 0 bases, and 7 bases separated the two germline ends. The length of the CDR3 is 13 residues. Per the germline V gene, CDR1 is MNHEY and CDR2 is SVGAGI. For the CDR3, the DNA is TGTGCCAGCAGTTCGGGCGTCTCCTACGAGCAGTACTTC. Translated, it gives CASSSGVSYEQYF.

The chain combines TRBV4-1 with TRBJ2-1; 12 bases fit TRBD1. The germline gives CDR1 MGHRA, CDR2 YSYEKL. The CDR3 totals 16 residues. After removal of 0 bases from V and 8 bases from J, the junction contained 5 bases not matched to a gene. Here the CDR3 reads CASSQDSGTGGDEQFF. CDR3 DNA sequence: TGCGCCAGCAGCCAAGATTCCGGGACAGGGGGCGATGAGCAGTTCTTC.

The chain joins TRBV6-5 to TRBJ1-3; the D is unclear. Germline-derived CDR1 and CDR2 are MNHEY and SVGAGI. The CDR3 is made up of 14 amino acids. V was pared by 4 bases and J by 1 base, with 8 bases between. CDR3 nucleotides: TGTGCCAGCAGTTTTTCTTTATCTGGAAACACCATATATTTT. It is translated as CASSFSLSGNTIYF.

The chain recombines TRBV7-6 with TRBJ1-3; D perhaps matches TRBD1 (5 bases). V was cut by 2 bases and J by 0 bases, with 17 bases left in between. Germline V CDR1 and CDR2: SGHVS, FNYEAQ. The CDR3 is made up of 18 amino acids. The chain's CDR3 is CASSLRGSQGNSGNTIYF. The CDR3 coding sequence is TGTGCCAGCAGCTTACGGGGGAGTCAGGGAAACTCTGGAAACACCATATATTTT.

This clone is large in the sample. CDR3: CASSLADPTSNQPQHF. The CDR3 DNA sequence: TGTGCCAGCAGCTTAGCGGACCCGACAAGCAATCAGCCCCAGCATTTT. The rearrangement uses TRBV7-9 and TRBJ1-5; D is unclear. Germline CDR1 and CDR2: SEHNR and FQNEAQ (reference sequence). V gave up 0 bases and J gave up 1 base, with 10 bases separating them. The CDR3 has 16 amino acids. Together with reference TRBV7-9 and TRBJ1-5, the CDR3 gives the full variable domain: DTGVSQNPRHKITKRGQNVTFRCDPISEHNRLYWYRQTLGQGPEFLTYFQNEAQLEKSRLLSDRFSAERPKGSFSTLEIQRTEQGDSAMYLCASSLADPTSNQPQHFGDGTRLSIL.

The V gene is TRBV24-1, the J gene TRBJ1-2; D may be TRBD1 (5 bases). Deletions cut 3 bases from V and 6 bases from J, with 13 bases between. Looked up from germline, CDR1 is KGHDR and CDR2 is SFDVKD. This CDR3 comprises 14 residues. The CDR3 here is CATSDPRVGNGYTF. The DNA of the CDR3 is TGTGCCACCAGTGATCCCAGGGTAGGGAATGGCTACACCTTC.

The chain joins TRBV11-2 to TRBJ1-1; D remains ambiguous. The CDR3 spans 13 residues. Germline V gene sequence: CDR1 SGHAT, CDR2 FQNNGV. V lost 2 bases to trimming and J lost 5 bases, with 9 bases between them. For the CDR3, the DNA is TGTGCCAGCAGCTTAAGGTGGGAGACTGAAGCTTTCTTT. Translated: CASSLRWETEAFF.

This clone was recorded once. Its ends do not fully match the called genes, so a read error is possible. The genes are TRBV9 and TRBJ2-7, with 9 bases matching TRBD2. The CDR3 length is 13 residues. Per the germline V gene, CDR1 is SGDLS and CDR2 is YYNGEE. CDR3 in amino acids: CTSSVVSGGTQYF. Here the CDR3 DNA reads TGTACCAGCAGCGTAGTCAGCGGGGGGACTCAGTACTTC.

J is TRBJ2-5 and V is TRBV2, with D perhaps matching TRBD2 (6 bases). V lost 1 base, J lost 5 bases, and 8 bases lay in between. The CDR3 is 13 residues long. Germline CDR1 reads SNHLY; CDR2 reads FYNNEI. The CDR3: CASSEGSGETQYF. The CDR3 region has the DNA TGTGCCAGCAGTGAAGGGAGCGGGGAGACCCAGTACTTC.

The genes are TRBV10-3 and TRBJ2-3; TRBD2 matches at 7 bases. This CDR3 contains 15 residues. V trimming: 0 bases; J trimming: 5 bases; junction bases outside the gene matches: 5. CDR1 is ENHRY, CDR2 SYGVKD, per germline. CDR3 region: CAISESSGLVDTQYF. DNA for the CDR3: TGTGCCATCAGTGAGTCGAGCGGACTAGTAGATACGCAGTATTTT.

The chain links TRBV7-9 to TRBJ2-2, with unresolved D. V was clipped by 2 bases and J by 0 bases, with 10 bases between them. There are 16 residues in the CDR3. Looked up from germline, CDR1 is SEHNR and CDR2 is FQNEAQ (reference sequence). The CDR3: CASSLRPLANTGELFF. The CDR3 nucleotides read TGTGCCAGCAGCTTAAGGCCCTTAGCGAACACCGGGGAGCTGTTTTTT.

This sequence joins TRBV5-1 and TRBJ2-5; tentatively, D is TRBD2 (6 bases). Germline CDR1 SGHRS, CDR2 YFSETQ. This CDR3 is 12 amino acids long. Deletions cut 5 bases from V and 4 bases from J, with 9 bases between. For the CDR3, the DNA is TGCGCCAGCAGGGCGGGGTCAGAGACCCAGTACTTC. This encodes CASRAGSETQYF.

The V gene is TRBV5-1, the J gene TRBJ2-2; 10 nucleotides agree with TRBD1. Germline lookup yields CDR1 SGHRS and CDR2 YFSETQ. V gave up 4 bases and J gave up 1 base; unmatched junction bases: 4. This CDR3 comprises 16 residues. CDR3 sequence: CASSQTGGLNTGELFF. In DNA form, the CDR3 reads TGCGCCAGCAGCCAGACAGGGGGCCTGAACACCGGGGAGCTGTTTTTT.

J is TRBJ2-2 and V is TRBV5-1; TRBD1 matches at 7 bases. Germline CDR1 and CDR2: SGHRS and YFSETQ. The CDR3 has 18 residues. V was clipped by 2 bases and J by 3 bases; unmatched bases: 13. The CDR3, as DNA: TGCGCCAGCAGCTTCTTTCGCTTGGACAGGTCTTACACCGGGGAGCTGTTTTTT. Its protein product is CASSFFRLDRSYTGELFF.

V gene TRBV6-6 combines with J gene TRBJ1-1, with 8 bases matching TRBD1. Germline CDR1 MNHNY, CDR2 SVGAGI (reference sequence). This CDR3 is built from 15 residues. The V gene end was trimmed by 4 bases and the J gene end by 1 base; junction bases not matched to a gene: 5. CDR3 DNA: TGTGCCAGCAGTTTTCAGGGGGCGGGGAACACTGAAGCTTTCTTT. Encoded protein: CASSFQGAGNTEAFF.